The 30 T cell receptor beta chains reported below all come from one sample, sequenced in a study of blood T cell repertoires in COVID-19. Sequencing was performed with immunoSEQ multiplex PCR; in TCRdb, only in-frame clones are kept and a portion is missing. The sample gives 13,000 to 15,000 clones, 70% to 90% of which show up once; 2% to 3% is in the top ten. Sequences were obtained from peripheral blood. Every receptor here comes from a woman between 70 and 85 years old in a cohort sampled during active or convalescent COVID-19.

This clone was recorded only once. The sample carries other DNA sequences with the same CDR3. V usage is TRBV23-1 and J usage is TRBJ1-6; tentatively, D is TRBD1 (6 bases). TRBV23-1 is annotated as an ORF whose role is uncertain. The CDR3 is 18 residues long. The V gene lost 2 bases and the J gene lost 7 bases, with 21 bases spanning the gap. CDR3 bases: TGCGCCAGCAGTCAAAAACTGTTGGGGGCAGGAAGAAATTCACCCCTCCACTTT. Amino acids: CASSQKLLGAGRNSPLHF.

CDR3 loop: CASRWGAGGGTEAFF. DNA of the CDR3: TGTGCCAGCAGGTGGGGGGCGGGGGGAGGCACTGAAGCTTTCTTT. The chain uses TRBV7-8 and TRBJ1-1; TRBD1 might be the D (6 bases). V was shortened by 6 bases and J by 4 bases, with 18 bases between the two germline ends. The length of the CDR3 is 15 residues. Per the germline V gene, CDR1 is SGHVS and CDR2 is FQNEAQ.

This chain's CDR3 is CASSPRLNGGVGEQYF. Here the CDR3 DNA reads TGTGCCAGCTCACCACGGTTGAACGGGGGGGTCGGCGAGCAGTACTTC. The V and J genes are TRBV18 and TRBJ2-7; 8 bases agree with TRBD2. CDR1 and CDR2 (germline): KGHSH, LQKENI. The CDR3 contains 16 residues. The trim removed 1 base at V and 6 bases at J, leaving 11 bases unmatched. The whole variable domain, filled in from reference TRBV18 and TRBJ2-7, reads NAGVMQNPRHLVRRRGQEARLRCSPMKGHSHVYWYRQLPEEGLKFMVYLQKENIIDESGMPKERFSAEFPKEGPSILRIQQVVRGDSAAYFCASSPRLNGGVGEQYFGPGTRLTVT.

The chain links TRBV7-9 to TRBJ1-1; D is unresolved. Germline lookup yields CDR1 SEHNR and CDR2 FQNEAQ (reference sequence). Trimming took 0 bases from V and 3 from J, leaving 5 bases between them. The CDR3 extends over 13 amino acids. CDR3 bases: TGTGCCAGCAGCTTAGCGCGGTACACTGAAGCTTTCTTT. It encodes CASSLARYTEAFF.

The rearrangement uses TRBV3-1 (or the pseudogene TRBV3-2) and TRBJ2-7; a weak D match, TRBD1 (6 bases). CDR1 LGHDT and CDR2 YNNKEL come from the germline V gene (reference sequence). The CDR3 is made up of 15 amino acids. V was cut by 0 bases and J by 7 bases, with 16 bases left in between. The CDR3 bases are TGTGCCAGCAGCCAAGAGCAGTGGGGGCGCGGGGAGCAGTACTTC. This gives the protein CASSQEQWGRGEQYF.

CDR3 in DNA: TGTGCCAGCAGTGATCGGTCAGGGCCACGGCAGCCCCAGCATTTT. It encodes CASSDRSGPRQPQHF. The chain uses TRBV2 and TRBJ1-5, with a tentative D call TRBD1 (5 bases). This CDR3 has 15 residues. CDR1 is SNHLY and CDR2 is FYNNEI in the germline V gene. Deletions cut 3 bases from V and 7 bases from J, with 16 bases between.

The gene calls are TRBV5-6 and TRBJ1-2; D is unclear. Germline V gene data show CDR1 as SGHDT and CDR2 as YYEEEE. The V end was cut by 0 bases, the J end by 2 bases, with 5 bases between. CDR3 length: 13 residues. The CDR3 bases are TGTGCCAGCAGCTTGGTCCCAAACTATGGCTACACCTTC. Protein product: CASSLVPNYGYTF.

V gene TRBV28 combines with J gene TRBJ2-3; no firm D call. The CDR3 has 13 residues. From germline, CDR1 is MDHEN and CDR2 SYDVKM. Trimming left V 5 bases short and J 0 bases short, with 6 bases between. Written as DNA, the CDR3 is TGTGCCAGCAGTCAGAGGAGCACAGATACGCAGTATTTT. Its protein is CASSQRSTDTQYF.

The genes are TRBV28 and TRBJ2-7; 14 bases map to TRBD2. The J segment lost 2 bases and the V segment lost 7 bases, leaving 4 bases of the junction unmatched. Germline V gene lookup returns CDR1 MDHEN and CDR2 SYDVKM. The CDR3 extends over 15 amino acids. DNA of the CDR3: TGTGCCAGCACCAGGACTAGCGGGGGGACCTACGAGCAGTACTTC. Translation gives CASTRTSGGTYEQYF.

This clone was counted a few times. The chain links TRBV9 to TRBJ2-3; 8 nucleotides align to TRBD1. V dropped 3 bases and J dropped 5; count of bases not matched to a gene: 5. The CDR3 has 14 amino acids. CDR1 is SGDLS, CDR2 YYNGEE, per germline. CDR3 sequence reads: CASSADREQDTQYF. The CDR3 nucleotides read TGTGCCAGCAGCGCGGACAGGGAGCAAGATACGCAGTATTTT.

The chain carries TRBV28 and TRBJ1-2, with D hard to call. Germline values: CDR1 MDHEN, CDR2 SYDVKM. Trimming removed 3 bases from V and 7 bases from J, with 12 bases in between. This CDR3 contains 13 residues. CDR3 sequence reads: CASSLSAGFGYTF. In DNA, the CDR3 is TGTGCCAGCAGTTTGTCTGCCGGGTTTGGCTACACCTTC.

In DNA, the CDR3 is TGTGCCAGCAGTATCGGGGTGGACCCCTATGGCTACACCTTC. This translates into CASSIGVDPYGYTF. V is TRBV28 and J is TRBJ1-2; D is uncertain. The CDR3 runs 14 residues. In germline, CDR1 is MDHEN, CDR2 SYDVKM. V was shortened by 5 bases and J by 4 bases, with 14 bases between the two germline ends.

CDR3 loop: CASSPQARVVDTIYF. CDR3 sequence (DNA): TGTGCCAGCAGCCCCCAGGCGAGGGTAGTGGACACCATATATTTT. This chain links TRBV9 with TRBJ1-3; D ambiguous. V gave up 4 bases and J gave up 8 bases, with 19 bases separating them. CDR3 length equals 15 residues. Looked up from germline, CDR1 is SGDLS and CDR2 is YYNGEE.

This clone appeared a few times. V usage is TRBV5-1 and J usage is TRBJ2-1, with 12 positions matching TRBD2. The ends lost 4 bases at V and 4 bases at J; junction bases unmatched: 3. The V gene's germline CDR1 is SGHRS and CDR2 YFSETQ. This CDR3 spans 15 amino acids. The chain's CDR3 is CASSLTSGGYNEQFF. Here the CDR3 DNA reads TGCGCCAGCAGCCTAACTAGCGGGGGGTACAATGAGCAGTTCTTC.

V usage is TRBV18 and J usage is TRBJ2-6; 7 bases agree with TRBD1. The germline V gene encodes CDR1 KGHSH and CDR2 LQKENI. CDR3 length equals 14 residues. V dropped 3 bases and J dropped 5; count of bases not matched to a gene: 1. Here the CDR3 DNA reads TGTGCCAGCTCACCGGGACAGAGGGCCAACGTCCTGACTTTC. The encoded protein is CASSPGQRANVLTF.

The chain links TRBV19 to TRBJ1-2, with D uncertain. This CDR3 has 14 amino acids. CDR1 and CDR2 from the germline V gene are LNHDA and SQIVND (reference sequence). V lost 6 bases and J 4 bases, leaving 15 bases between the germline ends. The CDR3 DNA reads TGTGCCAGTAGGATCCGGAGCGGTGGCTATGGCTACACCTTC. Translation: CASRIRSGGYGYTF.

The chain links TRBV10-3 to TRBJ2-4; 10 bases map to TRBD2. The CDR3 spans 15 residues. Germline CDR1 is ENHRY and CDR2 is SYGVKD. V dropped 6 bases and J dropped 8; count of bases not matched to a gene: 10. The CDR3 DNA reads TGTGCCATCAGCCCAGCGGGGGGGCCCGGGGACATTCAGTACTTC. This codes for CAISPAGGPGDIQYF.

The V gene is TRBV14, the J gene TRBJ1-1; D unclear. CDR1 is SGHDN and CDR2 is FVKESK in the germline V gene. The germline V and J ends were trimmed by 2 bases and 5 bases, with 12 bases remaining between them. CDR3 length: 14 residues. The CDR3 loop is CASSQRPGMTEAFF. The CDR3 DNA reads as TGTGCCAGCAGCCAAAGGCCGGGAATGACTGAAGCTTTCTTT.

The chain recombines TRBV5-1 with TRBJ2-7, with 7 positions matching TRBD1. CDR3 length: 15 amino acids. Germline V gene lookup returns CDR1 SGHRS and CDR2 YFSETQ. After removal of 3 bases from V and 3 bases from J, the junction contained 9 bases not matched to a gene. CDR3 residues: CASSYTQGKGYEQYF. Here the CDR3 DNA reads TGCGCCAGCAGCTATACACAGGGGAAAGGCTACGAGCAGTACTTC.

This clone has just a few counts. The chain has TRBV4-1 and TRBJ2-2, with 11 positions matching TRBD2. V trimming: 2 bases; J trimming: 11 bases; junction bases outside the gene matches: 10. The CDR3 totals 16 residues. In germline, CDR1 is MGHRA, CDR2 YSYEKL. The CDR3 bases are TGCGCCAGCAGCCAAATTAGCGGGGGGGCGAAGTACGAGCTGTTTTTT. This encodes CASSQISGGAKYELFF.

This chain connects TRBV28 to TRBJ2-3, with D possibly TRBD2 on 7 matching bases. Trimming left V 4 bases short and J 5 bases short, with 16 bases between. Germline CDR1 MDHEN, CDR2 SYDVKM. CDR3 length equals 15 residues. The CDR3 reads CASSSPRGGEDTQYF. In DNA, the CDR3 is TGTGCCAGCAGTTCCCCTAGGGGGGGGGAAGATACGCAGTATTTT. The entire variable domain, with the rest obtained from reference TRBV28 and TRBJ2-3, is as follows: DVKVTQSSRYLVKRTGEKVFLECVQDMDHENMFWYRQDPGLGLRLIYFSYDVKMKEKGDIPEGYSVSREKKERFSLILESASTNQTSMYLCASSSPRGGEDTQYFGPGTRLTVL.

The genes are TRBV10-3 and TRBJ1-2; 8 nucleotides agree with TRBD1. CDR3 length: 17 amino acids. Per the germline V gene, CDR1 is ENHRY and CDR2 is SYGVKD. The trim removed 0 bases at V and 1 base at J, leaving 7 bases unmatched. CDR3 loop: CAISESNQGAFNYGYTF. The CDR3 DNA sequence: TGTGCCATCAGTGAGTCGAATCAGGGGGCTTTTAACTATGGCTACACCTTC.

The rearrangement links TRBV5-1 to TRBJ1-1; a weak D match, TRBD1 (5 bases). This CDR3 is 14 amino acids long. Germline CDR1 and CDR2: SGHRS and YFSETQ. The V end was cut by 5 bases, the J end by 1 base, with 12 bases between. CDR3 sequence (DNA): TGCGCCAGCAGGGATTTGGGGGGGAACACTGAAGCTTTCTTT. It is translated as CASRDLGGNTEAFF.

The V and J genes are TRBV7-2 and TRBJ1-1; D unclear. V was pared by 2 bases and J by 6 bases, with 13 bases between. Germline loops: CDR1 SGHTA, CDR2 FQGNSA. The CDR3 spans 14 residues. CDR3 coding DNA: TGTGCCAGCAGCTTACCCAGGTTACACGCTGAAGCTTTCTTT. The encoded protein is CASSLPRLHAEAFF.

V usage is TRBV28 and J usage is TRBJ2-3, with 9 bases identical to TRBD2. Germline CDR1 and CDR2: MDHEN and SYDVKM. V gave up 2 bases and J gave up 3 bases; unmatched junction bases: 15. The CDR3 spans 19 residues. The CDR3 region has the DNA TGTGCCAGCAGTTTAGAAGGGACTAGCTTTTCACTGCGGACAGATACGCAGTATTTT. This codes for CASSLEGTSFSLRTDTQYF.

J is TRBJ2-1 and V is TRBV12-3 or TRBV12-4; no firm D call. The CDR3 is 12 amino acids. Trimming removed 6 bases from V and 6 bases from J, with 9 bases in between. This chain's CDR3 is CASSPSGNEQFF. The CDR3 DNA reads TGTGCCAGCAGCCCTAGTGGCAATGAGCAGTTCTTC.

This chain links TRBV11-2 with TRBJ2-7, with TRBD1 identical over 9 bases. Germline-derived CDR1 and CDR2 are SGHAT and FQNNGV. This CDR3 region has 15 residues. The J segment lost 3 bases and the V segment lost 5 bases, leaving 8 bases of the junction unmatched. CDR3 sequence (DNA): TGTGCCAGCAGCCGTAGGGGACAGGGATTCTACGAGCAGTACTTC. Translation gives CASSRRGQGFYEQYF.

The rearrangement links TRBV4-3 to TRBJ1-4, with D possibly matching TRBD1 (5 bases). The V and J ends lost 0 bases and 10 bases respectively, with 15 bases between them. The CDR3 has 15 residues. Per the germline V gene, CDR1 is LGHNA and CDR2 is YSLEER. CDR3 loop: CASSQEWPGGSKLFF. CDR3 DNA: TGCGCCAGCAGCCAAGAGTGGCCGGGGGGTTCAAAACTGTTTTTT.

V gene TRBV5-4 combines with J gene TRBJ2-3, with TRBD1 matching over 7 bases. The trim removed 0 bases at V and 5 bases at J, leaving 6 bases unmatched. The CDR3 covers 15 residues. Germline V CDR1 and CDR2: SGHNT, YYREEE (reference sequence). The CDR3 nucleotides read TGTGCCAGCAGCTTGGAGGGGGCCTCAGGAGATACGCAGTATTTT. Encoded protein: CASSLEGASGDTQYF.

The chain joins TRBV19 to TRBJ2-1; weak D call: TRBD2 (5 bases). Germline-derived CDR1 and CDR2 are LNHDA and SQIVND (reference sequence). This CDR3 spans 15 amino acids. Trimming shortened V by 2 bases and J by 4 bases, and 12 bases separated the two germline ends. This CDR3 is CASSIRTGMYNEQFF. Here the CDR3 DNA reads TGTGCCAGTAGTATAAGAACGGGAATGTACAATGAGCAGTTCTTC.